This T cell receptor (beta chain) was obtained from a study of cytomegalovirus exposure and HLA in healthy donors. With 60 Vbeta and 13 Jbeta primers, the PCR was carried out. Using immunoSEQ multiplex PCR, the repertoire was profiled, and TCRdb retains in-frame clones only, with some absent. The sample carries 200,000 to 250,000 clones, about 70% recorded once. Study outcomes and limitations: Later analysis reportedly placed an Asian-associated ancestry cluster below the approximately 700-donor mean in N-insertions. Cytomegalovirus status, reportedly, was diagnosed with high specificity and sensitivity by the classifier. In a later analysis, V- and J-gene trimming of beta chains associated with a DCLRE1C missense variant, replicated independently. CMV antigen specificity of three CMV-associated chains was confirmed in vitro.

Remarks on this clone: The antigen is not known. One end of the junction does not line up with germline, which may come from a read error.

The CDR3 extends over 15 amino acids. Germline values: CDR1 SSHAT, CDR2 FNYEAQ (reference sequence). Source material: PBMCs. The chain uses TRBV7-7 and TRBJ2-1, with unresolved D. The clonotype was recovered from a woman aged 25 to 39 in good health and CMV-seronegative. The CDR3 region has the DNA TGTGCTAGCAGCTTATACCTAAGCTCCTACAATGAGCAGTTCTTC. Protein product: CASSLYLSSYNEQFF.